The rows below give T cell receptor beta chains drawn from one sample of a study of vaccination and CD4 T cells after COVID-19. No antigen is known for these receptors. One entry per CDR3 protein results from TCRdb running MiXCR on the PCR reads. The sample shows fewer than 10,000 distinct CDR3 sequences, 45% of them seen only once. The specimen was CD4+ T cells from blood, cultured in vitro. The receptor set was obtained from a human donor in good health. The CDR3 runs from the conserved cysteine through the conserved F or W. The D gene is left open where the match is weak. Part of the rows lack a size; the others show once, few, many or a class for expanded clones.

D: NA; size: NA; V: TRBV11-2; J: TRBJ2-7; CDR3: CASSSLELTAYVQYF; DNA: TGTGCCAGCAGCTCTCTCGAGCTCACAGCCTACGTGCAGTACTTC
D: NA; size: NA; V: TRBV27; J: TRBJ2-7; CDR3: CASRPRDGWGYEQYF; DNA: TGTGCCAGCAGGCCTCGGGACGGCTGGGGGTACGAGCAGTACTTC
D: NA; size: few; V: TRBV19; J: TRBJ1-2; CDR3: CASGTSSNYGYTF; DNA: TGTGCCAGTGGGACTAGTTCTAACTATGGCTACACCTTC
D: NA; size: few; V: TRBV6-1; J: TRBJ1-1; CDR3: CASTRGVMNTEAFF; DNA: TGTGCCAGCACCCGAGGGGTGATGAACACTGAAGCTTTCTTT
D: NA; size: NA; V: TRBV18; J: TRBJ2-3; CDR3: CASSPSRGTSGIDTQYF; DNA: TGTGCCAGCTCACCATCCCGGGGGACGTCTGGTATAGATACGCAGTATTTT
D: NA; size: few; V: TRBV25-1; J: TRBJ1-2; CDR3: CASSESGAGSFPLTF; DNA: TGTGCCAGCAGTGAATCTGGGGCGGGGTCGTTCCCGCTCACCTTC
D: NA; size: NA; V: TRBV6-4; J: TRBJ2-5; CDR3: CASSDSGTPGETQYF; DNA: TGTGCCAGCAGTGACTCGGGCACACCCGGAGAGACCCAGTACTTC
D: NA; size: NA; V: TRBV2; J: TRBJ2-3; CDR3: CASSDGSRGTDTQYF; DNA: TGTGCCAGCAGCGACGGAAGCCGGGGCACAGATACGCAGTATTTT
D: NA; size: NA; V: TRBV2; J: TRBJ2-7; CDR3: CASSQGPYEQYF; DNA: TGTGCCAGCAGTCAAGGACCTTACGAGCAGTACTTC
D: NA; size: few; V: TRBV5-1; J: TRBJ1-2; CDR3: CASTRDLNYGYTF; DNA: TGCGCCAGCACCCGGGACCTTAACTATGGCTACACCTTC
D: NA; size: NA; V: TRBV7-9; J: TRBJ2-1; CDR3: CASSLSGAYNEQFF; DNA: TGTGCCAGCAGCCTAAGCGGAGCATACAATGAGCAGTTCTTC
D: NA; size: NA; V: TRBV2; J: TRBJ1-2; CDR3: CASSEIGASYGYTF; DNA: TGTGCCAGCAGCGAGATAGGGGCGAGCTATGGCTACACCTTC
D: TRBD1; size: NA; V: TRBV6-5; J: TRBJ1-2; CDR3: CASSYGTGDGYGYTF; DNA: TGTGCCAGCAGTTACGGGACAGGGGATGGCTATGGCTACACCTTC
D: TRBD1; size: once; V: TRBV20-1; J: TRBJ2-5; CDR3: CSASPDGTGSQETQYF; DNA: TGCAGTGCTAGTCCGGACGGGACAGGGAGCCAAGAGACCCAGTACTTC
D: NA; size: NA; V: TRBV28; J: TRBJ2-7; CDR3: CASSSSGLYEQYF; DNA: TGTGCCAGCAGTTCCTCGGGACTGTACGAGCAGTACTTC
D: NA; size: NA; V: TRBV6-5; J: TRBJ2-5; CDR3: CASSSGGRYQETQYF; DNA: TGTGCCAGCAGTTCCGGGGGACGGTACCAAGAGACCCAGTACTTC
D: NA; size: medium-sized; V: TRBV6-2/TRBV6-3; J: TRBJ1-1; CDR3: CASSYYSFGGTEAFF; DNA: TGTGCCAGCAGTTACTACTCTTTCGGGGGCACGGAAGCTTTCTTT
D: NA; size: NA; V: TRBV20-1; J: TRBJ1-6; CDR3: CSARAKESGSPLHF; DNA: TGCAGTGCTAGAGCCAAGGAAAGTGGATCACCCCTCCACTTT
D: NA; size: once; V: TRBV12-3/TRBV12-4; J: TRBJ2-1; CDR3: CASSTPGFEQFF; DNA: TGTGCCAGCAGTACTCCGGGATTTGAGCAGTTCTTC
D: TRBD2; size: NA; V: TRBV6-1; J: TRBJ2-2; CDR3: CASTPGTSGNTGELFF; DNA: TGTGCCAGCACTCCCGGGACTAGCGGAAACACCGGGGAGCTGTTTTTT
D: NA; size: few; V: TRBV11-3; J: TRBJ2-5; CDR3: CASSFTGVGQETQYF; DNA: TGTGCCAGCAGCTTTACGGGGGTCGGGCAAGAGACCCAGTACTTC
D: TRBD1; size: NA; V: TRBV5-1; J: TRBJ1-2; CDR3: CASSLSTGPCDGYTF; DNA: TGCGCCAGCAGCTTGTCGACAGGGCCTTGTGATGGCTACACCTTC
D: NA; size: few; V: TRBV12-3/TRBV12-4; J: TRBJ1-5; CDR3: CASTSRVLNQPQHF; DNA: TGTGCCAGCACCTCCCGGGTCCTCAATCAGCCCCAGCATTTT
D: TRBD1; size: NA; V: TRBV9; J: TRBJ1-2; CDR3: CASSEGTGDGIYGYTF; DNA: TGTGCCAGCAGCGAGGGGACAGGGGACGGTATCTATGGCTACACCTTC